This passage covers 32 T cell receptor beta chains from one sample sequenced in a study of T-cell reconstitution after alpha-beta-depleted transplantation in children (dated by TCRdb to 2015 to 2016). The protocol used for the library was PCR. Data came from an Illumina HiSeq 2500. Molecular barcoding was employed in the preparation of TCR libraries, with unique molecular identifiers being used to normalize TCRbeta repertoire quantification. Using fastp at Q25 and MiXCR, TCRdb reprocessed the public reads and kept productive beta chains. Rows are combined by CDR3 protein, so each entry shows the most common genes and DNA. This sample gives around 490,000 distinct CDR3 sequences in total; 11% of them show up just once. The biggest ten clones account for around 15% of the sample. This specimen's treatment or condition label, interpreted: allogeneic hematopoietic cell transplantation with graft depleted of TCRalphabeta T cells and CD19 B cells.

This specimen was PBMCs, mostly from graft donor cells, taken 180 days after TCRalphabeta/CD19-depleted stem cell transplant. These receptor sequences come from a female patient aged 2-9 years who had a stem cell transplant for aplastic anemia, so the T cells may come from the graft donor.

This clonotype was found a few times. The chain uses TRBV4-3 and TRBJ2-2; 13 bases are a match to TRBD2. Germline-derived CDR1 and CDR2 are LGHNA and YSLEER. V lost 4 bases, J lost 4 bases, and 6 bases stayed unmatched. This CDR3 contains 17 residues. CDR3 protein: CASSPGLAGDITGELFF. The CDR3 DNA reads as TGCGCCAGCAGCCCCGGACTAGCGGGAGATATCACCGGGGAGCTGTTTTTT.

This clonotype was detected a few times. The J gene is TRBJ1-5, the V gene TRBV29-1; 9 bases line up with TRBD1. The CDR3 runs to 13 residues. Germline-derived CDR1 and CDR2 are SQVTM and ANQGSEA. With 6 bases clipped from V and 5 bases from J, the junction kept 5 bases outside the gene matches. The CDR3 protein is CSVQRDRDQPQHF. CDR3 in DNA: TGCAGCGTACAACGGGACAGGGATCAGCCCCAGCATTTT.

The chain couples TRBV6-1 to TRBJ2-2, with 11 nucleotides matching TRBD2. This CDR3 region has 17 residues. Germline V gene lookup returns CDR1 MNHNS and CDR2 SASEGT. V was clipped by 6 bases and J by 1 base; unmatched bases: 7. CDR3 nucleotide sequence: TGTGCCAGCAGCTCCACCGGACTAGCGGGGAACACCGGGGAGCTGTTTTTT. Translating it yields CASSSTGLAGNTGELFF.

The DNA of the CDR3 is TGCAGCGCCGAGACAGGGTTCAATGAGCAGTTCTTC. Translated: CSAETGFNEQFF. V is TRBV29-1 and J is TRBJ2-1, with 7 bases aligning to TRBD1. Germline V gene data show CDR1 as SQVTM and CDR2 as ANQGSEA. The V segment lost 7 bases and the J segment 6 bases; nucleotides outside the gene matches: 6. The CDR3 covers 12 residues.

In this sample, this clonotype turned up many times. This sequence joins TRBV12-3 or TRBV12-4 and TRBJ1-1; 8 positions match TRBD1. The V segment lost 4 bases and the J segment 4 bases; nucleotides outside the gene matches: 5. The CDR3 loop spans 14 amino acids. The CDR3 protein is CASSSITGGTEAFF. The CDR3 bases are TGTGCCAGCAGTTCCATAACAGGGGGCACTGAAGCTTTCTTT.

There are many counts of this clonotype. The gene calls are TRBV28 and TRBJ2-3; 10 nucleotides agree with TRBD2. This CDR3 comprises 16 residues. With V trimmed by 2 bases and J by 1 base, 3 bases remained unmatched. Germline CDR1 reads MDHEN; CDR2 reads SYDVKM. Here the CDR3 reads CASSLTLAGGTDTQYF. The CDR3 DNA reads TGTGCCAGCAGTTTAACTCTAGCGGGAGGCACAGATACGCAGTATTTT.

The rearrangement joins TRBV5-5 to TRBJ1-1; D not resolved. The CDR3 is made up of 15 amino acids. The germline gives CDR1 SGHKS, CDR2 YYEKEE (reference sequence). Trimming left V 6 bases short and J 0 bases short, with 15 bases between. The CDR3 bases are TGTGCCAGCATCATAGCCCCCTCCATGAACACTGAAGCTTTCTTT. As protein: CASIIAPSMNTEAFF.

This clonotype has just a few counts. V is TRBV25-1 and J is TRBJ2-2, with D perhaps matching TRBD1 (5 bases). CDR1 and CDR2 from the germline V gene are MGHDK and SYGVNS. CDR3 size: 12 residues. The ends were cut back, 8 bases at V and 5 bases at J, with 9 bases in the middle. The CDR3 nucleotides read TGTGCCAGCCTTCAGGGAACCGGGGAGCTGTTTTTT. It codes for CASLQGTGELFF.

V usage is TRBV12-3 or TRBV12-4 and J usage is TRBJ2-5; 10 nucleotides match TRBD1. The CDR3 has 15 amino acids. J gave up 4 bases and V 5 bases, and 7 bases lay outside the gene matches. The CDR3, as DNA: TGTGCCAGCAGTACCGACAGGGGGCTGGGAGAGACCCAGTACTTC. Residues: CASSTDRGLGETQYF.

The chain uses TRBV6-5 and TRBJ1-4; D is uncertain. CDR3 length: 16 residues. With 2 bases removed from V and 0 bases from J, the gap between germline ends came to 10 bases. Germline values: CDR1 MNHEY, CDR2 SVGAGI. CDR3 sequence: CASSYLYSATNEKLFF. CDR3 bases: TGTGCCAGCAGTTACCTTTATTCAGCAACTAATGAAAAACTGTTTTTT.

The chain couples TRBV15 to TRBJ2-3; 9 bases line up with TRBD2. With 5 bases clipped from V and 2 bases from J, the junction kept 5 bases outside the gene matches. Germline V gene lookup returns CDR1 LNHNV and CDR2 YYDKDF (reference sequence). The CDR3 runs 15 residues. CDR3 bases: TGTGCCACCAGCCGCGGCGGGAGGGCCACAGATACGCAGTATTTT. Amino acid sequence: CATSRGGRATDTQYF.

The chain carries TRBV27 and TRBJ2-5; TRBD2 agrees at 7 bases. CDR3 length: 15 amino acids. Trimming took 1 base from V and 1 from J; bases not matched to a gene: 3. Per germline, CDR1 MNHEY and CDR2 SMNVEV (reference sequence). Written as DNA, the CDR3 is TGTGCCAGCAGTTTATACTCTAGCGGCCAAGAGACCCAGTACTTC. Translating it yields CASSLYSSGQETQYF.

This clonotype has only a few counts. V is TRBV7-2 and J is TRBJ2-2; TRBD1 matches 7 bases. The CDR3 consists of 16 residues. The J segment lost 0 bases and the V segment lost 5 bases, leaving 6 bases of the junction unmatched. Germline lookup yields CDR1 SGHTA and CDR2 FQGNSA. DNA for the CDR3: TGTGCCAGCAGCAGGAGACAGGGTCCGAACACCGGGGAGCTGTTTTTT. It is translated as CASSRRQGPNTGELFF.

The V call is TRBV14, the J call TRBJ2-2; 8 nucleotides align to TRBD2. The germline V gene encodes CDR1 SGHDN and CDR2 FVKESK. The CDR3 length is 17 residues. With V trimmed by 4 bases and J by 4 bases, 11 bases remained unmatched. Here the CDR3 reads CASSPLAGIQGTGELFF. CDR3 nucleotides: TGTGCCAGCAGCCCCTTAGCGGGAATCCAAGGCACCGGGGAGCTGTTTTTT.

The table lists this clonotype with many counts. The chain uses TRBV3-1 and TRBJ1-1; D gene unclear. Germline V gene sequence: CDR1 LGHDT, CDR2 YNNKEL (reference sequence). This CDR3 contains 13 residues. The V and J ends lost 2 bases and 1 base respectively, with 5 bases between them. CDR3 sequence reads: CASSQMGNTEAFF. CDR3 DNA: TGTGCCAGCAGCCAAATGGGGAACACTGAAGCTTTCTTT.

This chain joins TRBV6-1 and TRBJ2-1, with D perhaps TRBD2 (6 bases). Germline-derived CDR1 and CDR2 are MNHNS and SASEGT. V lost 7 bases to trimming and J lost 7 bases, with 17 bases between them. The CDR3 sequence is 14 residues long. This chain's CDR3 is CASKWSGLNNEQFF. The CDR3 region has the DNA TGTGCCAGCAAGTGGAGCGGGTTGAATAATGAGCAGTTCTTC.

The table lists this clonotype with a few counts. The genes are TRBV5-1 and TRBJ1-5; TRBD1 is a possible D gene (6 bases). The CDR3 is 17 residues long. From germline, CDR1 is SGHRS and CDR2 YFSETQ. Trimming stripped 2 bases from V and 0 bases from J, with 15 bases between. CDR3 sequence (DNA): TGCGCCAGCAGCTTCGGGGGGCCTAACTATAGCAATCAGCCCCAGCATTTT. It translates to CASSFGGPNYSNQPQHF.

This clonotype was observed once. The chain recombines TRBV7-2 with TRBJ1-4; D is undetermined. Trimming took 2 bases from V and 8 from J, leaving 15 bases between them. The CDR3 has 15 residues. Germline-derived CDR1 and CDR2 are SGHTA and FQGNSA. The CDR3 nucleotides are TGTGCCAGCAGCTTATCATCGTCCCCGAGGGAAAAACTGTTTTTT. It is translated as CASSLSSSPREKLFF.

This clonotype was counted many times. J is TRBJ2-5 and V is TRBV7-2; D is perhaps TRBD1 (6 bases). Trimming pared 5 bases from V and 3 bases from J, leaving 10 bases between. Germline V CDR1 and CDR2: SGHTA, FQGNSA. CDR3 size: 13 residues. CDR3 coding DNA: TGTGCCAGCAGCATTGGGACAAAAGAGACCCAGTACTTC. Translated, it gives CASSIGTKETQYF.

This clonotype occurred a few times. This rearrangement joins TRBV7-2 to TRBJ2-7, with D tentatively TRBD1 or TRBD2 (5 bases each). Germline lookup yields CDR1 SGHTA and CDR2 FQGNSA. Trimming stripped 3 bases from V and 2 bases from J, with 14 bases between. This CDR3 is 15 amino acids long. The CDR3 coding sequence is TGTGCCAGCAGCTTCGACTTGGGGGTCCCCTACGAGCAGTACTTC. This gives the protein CASSFDLGVPYEQYF.

This clonotype was found many times. The rearrangement joins TRBV20-1 to TRBJ2-2; D is perhaps TRBD2 (6 bases). Germline loops: CDR1 DFQATT, CDR2 SNEGSKA (reference sequence). The ends were cut back, 3 bases at V and 4 bases at J, with 15 bases in the middle. CDR3 size: 15 residues. CDR3 sequence reads: CSARSGLGGTGELFF. CDR3 in DNA: TGCAGTGCTAGGTCGGGTCTCGGGGGCACCGGGGAGCTGTTTTTT.

Only a few counts were recorded for this clonotype. The chain has TRBV11-2 and TRBJ2-3; D gene uncertain. The CDR3 contains 13 residues. Germline-derived CDR1 and CDR2 are SGHAT and FQNNGV. Trimming took off 2 bases at V and 6 bases at J, with 9 bases between the two ends. This chain's CDR3 is CASSLSPVDTQYF. The CDR3 DNA is TGTGCCAGCAGCTTATCCCCTGTCGATACGCAGTATTTT.

The chain joins TRBV25-1 to TRBJ1-1; D remains ambiguous. Per germline, CDR1 MGHDK and CDR2 SYGVNS. The germline V and J ends were trimmed by 5 bases and 1 base, with 8 bases remaining between them. The CDR3 consists of 13 residues. CDR3 protein: CASSQVGNTEAFF. Written as DNA, the CDR3 is TGTGCCAGCAGTCAGGTGGGGAACACTGAAGCTTTCTTT.

This clonotype was counted ten times or more. The chain combines TRBV5-1 with TRBJ2-3; D is undetermined. This CDR3 spans 16 amino acids. V lost 0 bases and J 4 bases, leaving 15 bases between the germline ends. Germline V gives CDR1 SGHRS, CDR2 YFSETQ. CDR3 DNA: TGCGCCAGCAGCTTGGCAGCTGTTAATAGGGCAGATACGCAGTATTTT. Translation: CASSLAAVNRADTQYF.

This clonotype appeared many times. CDR3 in amino acids: CASSLRQGHTEAFF. The CDR3 bases are TGTGCCAGCAGTCTCAGACAGGGCCACACTGAAGCTTTCTTT. V gene TRBV27 combines with J gene TRBJ1-1; 7 nucleotides agree with TRBD1. The germline gives CDR1 MNHEY, CDR2 SMNVEV (reference sequence). Trimming at V came to 5 bases and at J to 3 bases, leaving 6 bases not matched to a gene. The length of the CDR3 is 14 residues.

This clonotype was picked up a small number of times. This chain links TRBV2 with TRBJ2-3; 12 bases line up with TRBD2. V lost 7 bases, J lost 5 bases, and 7 bases stayed unmatched. CDR3 length equals 15 residues. The V gene's germline CDR1 is SNHLY and CDR2 FYNNEI. The CDR3 reads CASNLAGGRLDTQYF. CDR3 coding DNA: TGTGCCAGCAACCTAGCGGGAGGGCGTTTAGATACGCAGTATTTT.

This clonotype has ten or more counts. The chain carries TRBV5-1 and TRBJ1-3, with D perhaps matching TRBD1 (5 bases). The CDR3 runs to 14 residues. The germline gives CDR1 SGHRS, CDR2 YFSETQ. Trimming shortened V by 4 bases and J by 1 base, and 9 bases separated the two germline ends. The CDR3 DNA follows: TGCGCCAGCAGCACCGGGGGTTCTGGAAACACCATATATTTT. This translates into CASSTGGSGNTIYF.

This clonotype was found many times. V gene TRBV20-1 combines with J gene TRBJ2-3; 7 positions match TRBD2. CDR3 length equals 13 residues. Germline-derived CDR1 and CDR2 are DFQATT and SNEGSKA (reference sequence). With V trimmed by 6 bases and J by 2 bases, 5 bases remained unmatched. CDR3 sequence: CSATAGPTDTQYF. The CDR3 nucleotides read TGCAGTGCCACAGCGGGACCCACAGATACGCAGTATTTT.

This clonotype occurred a few times. The chain uses TRBV9 and TRBJ2-1, with D perhaps matching TRBD2 (7 bases). The V gene lost 4 bases and the J gene lost 3 bases, with 17 bases spanning the gap. The CDR3 sequence is 16 residues long. Germline lookup yields CDR1 SGDLS and CDR2 YYNGEE. The CDR3 region is CASSTSGGGLYNEQFF. The DNA for the CDR3 is TGTGCCAGCAGCACTAGTGGCGGGGGCCTCTACAATGAGCAGTTCTTC. The whole variable domain, filled in from reference TRBV9 and TRBJ2-1, reads DSGVTQTPKHLITATGQRVTLRCSPRSGDLSVYWYQQSLDQGLQFLIQYYNGEERAKGNILERFSAQQFPDLHSELNLSSLELGDSALYFCASSTSGGGLYNEQFFGPGTRLTVL.

The genes are TRBV7-2 and TRBJ2-5; weak D call: TRBD2 (6 bases). The germline gives CDR1 SGHTA, CDR2 FQGNSA. The CDR3 sequence is 15 residues long. V lost 2 bases to trimming and J lost 5 bases, with 15 bases between them. The CDR3 DNA reads as TGTGCCAGCAGCTTATCTTCGGGAGAGCGGGAGACCCAGTACTTC. Translating it yields CASSLSSGERETQYF.

This clonotype was counted only a few times. This rearrangement joins TRBV29-1 to TRBJ2-7; 7 bases match TRBD1. This CDR3 has 16 residues. Germline CDR1 is SQVTM and CDR2 is ANQGSEA. V trimming: 4 bases; J trimming: 2 bases; junction bases outside the gene matches: 14. The DNA for the CDR3 is TGCAGCGTTGTCGCAGGCAGGGGGTACCGGACCTACGAGCAGTACTTC. It codes for CSVVAGRGYRTYEQYF.

The gene calls are TRBV6-2 or TRBV6-3 and TRBJ2-2, with a tentative D call TRBD1 (6 bases). CDR1 and CDR2 from the germline V gene are MNHEY and SVGEGT. The CDR3 covers 18 residues. Between the trimmed V and J ends, which lost 0 bases and 4 bases, there was a span of 18 bases. DNA of the CDR3: TGTGCCAGCAGTTACTCGACCAGGGCAGGGGTTGGCACCGGGGAGCTGTTTTTT. This encodes CASSYSTRAGVGTGELFF.